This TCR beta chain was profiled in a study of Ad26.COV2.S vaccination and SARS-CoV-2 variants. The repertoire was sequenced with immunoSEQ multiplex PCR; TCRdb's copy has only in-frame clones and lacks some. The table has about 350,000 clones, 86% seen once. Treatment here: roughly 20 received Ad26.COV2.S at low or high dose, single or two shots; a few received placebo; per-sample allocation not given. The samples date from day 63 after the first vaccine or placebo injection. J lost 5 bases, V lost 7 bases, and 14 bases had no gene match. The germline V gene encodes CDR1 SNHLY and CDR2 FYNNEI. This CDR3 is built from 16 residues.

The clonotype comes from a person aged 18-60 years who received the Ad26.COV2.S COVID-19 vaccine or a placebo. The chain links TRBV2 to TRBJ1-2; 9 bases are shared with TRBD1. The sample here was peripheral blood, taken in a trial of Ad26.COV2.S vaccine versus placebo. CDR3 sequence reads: CASISTGGQGTYGYTF. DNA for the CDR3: TGTGCCAGCATCTCTACCGGTGGACAGGGGACTTATGGCTACACCTTC.